A selection of T cell receptor beta chains follows, all from one sample in a study of cytomegalovirus exposure and HLA in healthy donors. Sequencing was performed with immunoSEQ multiplex PCR; in TCRdb, only in-frame clones are kept and a portion is missing. The sample shows under 100,000 clones, around 80% of them seen only once. Material: PBMCs. The receptors were gathered from a young man in good health and CMV-seronegative. The CDR3 runs from the conserved cysteine through the conserved F or W. D genes are given only for firm matches. Expanded clones get a size class; other rows say once, few or many, or leave the size out.

j_gene | abundance | v_gene | d_gene | CDR3aa | CDR3nt
TRBJ2-7 | once | TRBV9 | TRBD2 | CASSVGLADYEQYF | TGTGCCAGCAGCGTTGGACTAGCGGACTACGAGCAGTACTTC
TRBJ2-7 | NA | TRBV15 | NA | CATSSGFYEQYF | TGTGCCACCAGCAGCGGGTTCTACGAGCAGTACTTC
TRBJ2-1 | NA | TRBV27 | TRBD2 | CASSQAGDNEQFF | TGTGCCAGCAGTCAGGCGGGGGACAATGAGCAGTTCTTC
TRBJ1-5 | NA | TRBV4-1 | NA | CASSQDGQLNQPQHF | TGCGCCAGCAGCCAAGATGGACAGCTCAATCAGCCCCAGCATTTT
TRBJ1-1 | NA | TRBV5-1 | NA | CASSADTEAFF | TGCGCCAGCAGCGCGGACACTGAAGCTTTCTTT
TRBJ2-7 | NA | TRBV2 | NA | CASSVIDPGSEQYF | TGTGCCAGCAGCGTTATTGACCCCGGGAGCGAGCAGTACTTC
TRBJ2-7 | NA | TRBV7-2 | NA | CASSLIVGGDSYEQYF | TGTGCCAGCAGCTTAATCGTGGGGGGAGACTCCTACGAGCAGTACTTC
TRBJ2-7 | NA | TRBV4-2 | TRBD2 | CASSQDDAAGGYEQYF | TGTGCCAGCAGCCAAGACGATGCGGCGGGGGGCTACGAGCAGTACTTC
TRBJ1-6 | NA | TRBV9 | NA | CASDPGGTYNSPLHF | TGTGCCAGCGATCCGGGAGGGACCTATAATTCACCCCTCCACTTT
TRBJ1-5 | once | TRBV11-2 | TRBD1 | CASSPGTGNSNQPQHF | TGTGCCAGCAGCCCCGGGACAGGGAATAGCAATCAGCCCCAGCATTTT
TRBJ2-1 | NA | TRBV10-3 | TRBD1 | CAINGQGVNEQFF | TGTGCCATCAACGGACAGGGCGTAAATGAGCAGTTCTTC
TRBJ2-7 | NA | TRBV7-2 | NA | CASSLPPFSYEQYF | TGTGCCAGCAGCTTACCCCCTTTCTCCTACGAGCAGTACTTC
TRBJ1-1 | few | TRBV6-6 | TRBD1 | CASSYSIRGRGSEAFF | TGTGCCAGCAGTTACTCGATCAGGGGGCGAGGCTCTGAAGCTTTCTTT
TRBJ1-5 | NA | TRBV28 | NA | CASSLREQPQHF | TGTGCCAGCAGTTTAAGGGAGCAGCCCCAGCATTTT
TRBJ1-4 | NA | TRBV19 | NA | CASSGPGGRREKLFF | TGTGCCAGTAGTGGGCCGGGGGGGAGACGCGAAAAACTGTTTTTT
TRBJ1-3 | NA | TRBV7-9 | NA | CSSSPTGPGNTIYF | TGTTCCAGCAGCCCAACAGGGCCGGGAAACACCATATATTTT
TRBJ2-5 | NA | TRBV5-4 | NA | CASSLESSSETQYF | TGTGCCAGCAGCTTGGAGTCTAGCAGTGAGACCCAGTACTTC
TRBJ2-4 | NA | TRBV27 | TRBD1 | CASRGTGGVKNIQYF | TGTGCCAGCAGAGGGACAGGGGGCGTCAAAAACATTCAGTACTTC
TRBJ1-1 | once | TRBV6-5 | NA | CASIIRAGIAAEAFF | TGTGCCAGCATCATACGGGCAGGGATAGCGGCTGAAGCTTTCTTT
TRBJ2-2 | NA | TRBV7-8 | NA | CASILANTGELFF | TGTGCCAGTATACTAGCGAACACCGGGGAGCTGTTTTTT